These 12 T cell receptor beta chains share one sample of origin, sequenced in a study of T cell repertoires in ileal Crohn's disease. Assay used: immunoSEQ multiplex PCR; TCRdb lists only in-frame clones, some missing. The table shows roughly 62,000 clones, with around 90% occurring only once. The time point was: neoterminal ileum biopsy at postoperative endoscopy, about 6 months after surgery. Sequenced sample: ileal tissue. These receptors all stem from an adult with Crohn's disease.

The chain is built from TRBV6-5 and TRBJ1-2, with 8 bases aligning to TRBD1. The CDR3 runs to 14 residues. Germline V lookup: CDR1 MNHEY, CDR2 SVGAGI. Trimming removed 2 bases from V and 8 bases from J; junction bases left unmatched: 7. DNA for the CDR3: TGTGCCAGCAGTTACGGCGCAGGGGGCAGGGGCTACACCTTC. It is translated as CASSYGAGGRGYTF.

V gene TRBV27 combines with J gene TRBJ1-5; TRBD1 matches 8 bases. The CDR3 length is 14 residues. CDR1 and CDR2 (germline): MNHEY, SMNVEV (reference sequence). The V segment lost 6 bases and the J segment 5 bases; nucleotides outside the gene matches: 6. The DNA of the CDR3 is TGTGCCAGCAGCCGGACAGGGACTTATCAGCCCCAGCATTTT. It is translated as CASSRTGTYQPQHF.

The chain combines TRBV5-6 with TRBJ1-2; no clear D gene. The V end lost 1 base, the J end lost 4 bases, and 11 bases lay between the germline ends. The CDR3 is 14 amino acids. CDR1 SGHDT and CDR2 YYEEEE come from the germline V gene. As DNA, the CDR3 is TGTGCCAGCAGCTTGAAAGCTGTCTTCTATGGCTACACCTTC. Residues: CASSLKAVFYGYTF.

The chain employs TRBV4-1 and TRBJ1-1; tentatively, D is TRBD1 (6 bases). CDR3 size: 16 residues. V shed 2 bases and J shed 4 bases, with 17 bases lying between them. Germline V gene data show CDR1 as MGHRA and CDR2 as YSYEKL. CDR3: CASSQTLGQGSTEAFF. DNA of the CDR3: TGCGCCAGCAGCCAAACCCTTGGTCAGGGGAGCACTGAAGCTTTCTTT.

This chain joins TRBV14 and TRBJ1-2; 9 bases are shared with TRBD1. Trimming at V came to 2 bases and at J to 6 bases, leaving 10 bases not matched to a gene. The CDR3 extends over 16 amino acids. Germline lookup yields CDR1 SGHDN and CDR2 FVKESK. This chain's CDR3 is CASSQFSWDRVHGYTF. The CDR3 nucleotides are TGTGCCAGCAGCCAATTTTCATGGGACAGGGTGCATGGCTACACCTTC.

The chain links TRBV11-2 to TRBJ2-7; 9 bases are a match to TRBD1. Germline lookup yields CDR1 SGHAT and CDR2 FQNNGV. Trimming at V came to 3 bases and at J to 2 bases, leaving 2 bases not matched to a gene. This CDR3 has 14 amino acids. The chain's CDR3 is CASSLTGGPYEQYV. As DNA, the CDR3 is TGTGCCAGCAGCTTGACAGGGGGACCCTACGAGCAGTACGTC.

The chain couples TRBV28 to TRBJ1-1; 7 bases fit TRBD1. Germline-derived CDR1 and CDR2 are MDHEN and SYDVKM. The J segment lost 8 bases and the V segment lost 7 bases, leaving 10 bases of the junction unmatched. CDR3 length: 13 residues. This CDR3 reads CASKRDSRAEAFF. CDR3 bases: TGTGCCAGCAAACGGGACAGTCGTGCGGAAGCTTTCTTT. Combining the CDR3 with reference TRBV28 and TRBJ1-1 gives the whole variable domain DVKVTQSSRYLVKRTGEKVFLECVQDMDHENMFWYRQDPGLGLRLIYFSYDVKMKEKGDIPEGYSVSREKKERFSLILESASTNQTSMYLCASKRDSRAEAFFGQGTRLTVV.

This chain uses TRBV27 with TRBJ1-4; TRBD1 might be the D (5 bases). Deletions cut 4 bases from V and 8 bases from J, with 11 bases between. Germline V gene lookup returns CDR1 MNHEY and CDR2 SMNVEV (reference sequence). The CDR3 is 13 residues long. CDR3 region: CASSWSGREKLFF. The CDR3 bases are TGTGCCAGCAGTTGGTCAGGGAGGGAAAAACTGTTTTTT.

V usage is TRBV9 and J usage is TRBJ1-4; tentative D call: TRBD1 (5 bases). V dropped 0 bases and J dropped 2 bases, with 5 bases sitting between them. This CDR3 is 14 amino acids long. CDR1 is SGDLS and CDR2 is YYNGEE in the germline V gene. In DNA form, the CDR3 reads TGTGCCAGCAGCGTAGCAGGGACTAATGAAAAACTGTTTTTT. It specifies CASSVAGTNEKLFF.

V usage is TRBV5-1 and J usage is TRBJ2-7, with 7 bases matching TRBD1. Germline values: CDR1 SGHRS, CDR2 YFSETQ. CDR3 size: 15 residues. V lost 0 bases, J lost 0 bases, and 3 bases stayed unmatched. In nucleotides, the CDR3 is TGCGCCAGCAGCTTGGAACGGACAGGCTCCTACGAGCAGTACGTC. Residues: CASSLERTGSYEQYV.

The chain couples TRBV6-1 to TRBJ1-1; the match to TRBD1 covers 8 bases. The germline V gene has CDR1 MNHNS and CDR2 SASEGT. V was clipped by 8 bases and J by 0 bases; unmatched bases: 5. The CDR3 totals 14 residues. The CDR3 sequence is CASATGALNTEAFF. DNA for the CDR3: TGTGCCAGCGCGACAGGGGCGTTGAACACTGAAGCTTTCTTT.

The CDR3, as DNA: TGTGCCAGCAGCGCGGGAGTTTCTGGAAACACCATATATTTT. Translated, it gives CASSAGVSGNTIYF. The chain links TRBV5-5 to TRBJ1-3; D is unresolved. Germline V gene sequence: CDR1 SGHKS, CDR2 YYEKEE (reference sequence). The CDR3 length is 14 residues. The V and J ends lost 4 bases and 1 base respectively, with 9 bases between them.